These 9 T cell receptor beta chains came from one sample sequenced in a study of shared clonotypes between healthy human individuals. TCRdb's copy holds only in-frame clones and misses some; the assay was immunoSEQ multiplex PCR. The sample lists about 2 million clones, about 94% seen once, with more than 0.95% in the top ten. Terminally differentiated effector memory CD45RA+ cells were left out of the naive CD8 fraction, which was CD45RO-negative and positively selected for CCR7. Source material: naive CD8+ T cells sorted from blood. The receptors were sampled from a man between 18 and 35 years old in good health.

V is TRBV5-6 and J is TRBJ2-1; TRBD2 might be the D (5 bases). V shed 3 bases and J shed 3 bases, with 16 bases lying between them. The CDR3 spans 16 residues. The germline V gene has CDR1 SGHDT and CDR2 YYEEEE. This CDR3 reads CASSSIKEDLYNEQFF. The CDR3 region has the DNA TGTGCCAGCAGCTCTATAAAGGAGGACCTCTACAATGAGCAGTTCTTC.

Note on this clone: This specimen includes other DNA sequences encoding the same CDR3. The chain uses TRBV9 and TRBJ2-7; the D gene is possibly TRBD2 (5 bases). The CDR3 spans 14 residues. CDR1 and CDR2 (germline): SGDLS, YYNGEE. V was trimmed by 0 bases and J by 2 bases, leaving 9 bases between them. The CDR3 sequence is CASSVVPGTYEQYF. CDR3 nucleotide sequence: TGTGCCAGCAGCGTAGTACCGGGGACCTACGAGCAGTACTTC.

V and J are TRBV10-3 and TRBJ1-3; 9 positions match TRBD1. J was trimmed by 4 bases and V by 3 bases; bases with no gene match: 4. The CDR3 sequence is 15 residues long. CDR1 ENHRY and CDR2 SYGVKD come from the germline V gene. In DNA, the CDR3 is TGTGCCATCAGTGAAACAGGGGGCGAAGGAAACACCATATATTTT. Protein sequence: CAISETGGEGNTIYF.

This rearrangement joins TRBV6-5 to TRBJ2-5; D possibly corresponds to TRBD1 (7 bases). V gave up 7 bases and J gave up 4 bases, with 10 bases separating them. Germline V gene data show CDR1 as MNHEY and CDR2 as SVGAGI. The CDR3 covers 12 residues. DNA for the CDR3: TGTGCCAGCACCCAGGGGGGAGAGACCCAGTACTTC. It translates to CASTQGGETQYF.

The chain has TRBV7-6 and TRBJ1-1; 8 nucleotides line up with TRBD1. The CDR3 is 16 amino acids. Germline CDR1 SGHVS, CDR2 FNYEAQ. V lost 0 bases to trimming and J lost 1 base; unmatched junction nucleotides: 4. CDR3 amino acids: CASSLAGTGSNTEAFF. Here the CDR3 DNA reads TGTGCCAGCAGCTTAGCAGGGACAGGATCGAACACTGAAGCTTTCTTT. Supplemented by reference TRBV7-6 and TRBJ1-1, the full variable domain reads GAGVSQSPRYKVTKRGQDVALRCDPISGHVSLYWYRQALGQGPEFLTYFNYEAQQDKSGLPNDRFSAERPEGSISTLTIQRTEQRDSAMYRCASSLAGTGSNTEAFFGQGTRLTVV.

The chain uses TRBV12-2 and TRBJ1-1; the table names TRBD1, a call not compared with the DNA. TRBV12-2 is designated a pseudogene. This CDR3 spans 17 amino acids. The CDR3 DNA is TGTGCAAGTCGCTTACCGACAGAGGGGGCTGTGAACACTGAAGCTTTCTTT. Translating it yields CASRLPTEGAVNTEAFF.

The chain recombines TRBV5-5 with TRBJ1-1, with TRBD1 matching over 8 bases. Germline V gene data show CDR1 as SGHKS and CDR2 as YYEKEE (reference sequence). The CDR3 runs 15 residues. Germline trimming cut 2 bases from V and 4 bases from J; bases unmatched to any gene: 7. The CDR3 region is CASSFVQGGLTEAFF. The CDR3 DNA follows: TGTGCCAGCAGCTTTGTACAGGGGGGGCTCACTGAAGCTTTCTTT.

The chain uses TRBV7-9 and TRBJ1-5; no clear D. Trimming stripped 1 base from V and 2 bases from J, with 9 bases between. CDR3 size: 15 residues. Germline CDR1 and CDR2: SEHNR and FQNEAQ (reference sequence). CDR3 in DNA: TGTGCCAGCAGCTTAGAGGTGGACGGCAATCAGCCCCAGCATTTT. It yields the protein CASSLEVDGNQPQHF. The variable domain in full, with the rest retrieved from reference TRBV7-9 and TRBJ1-5, is DTGVSQNPRHKITKRGQNVTFRCDPISEHNRLYWYRQTLGQGPEFLTYFQNEAQLEKSRLLSDRFSAERPKGSFSTLEIQRTEQGDSAMYLCASSLEVDGNQPQHFGDGTRLSIL.

The J gene is TRBJ1-6, the V gene TRBV4-1; tentatively, D is TRBD1 (6 bases). Germline CDR1 reads MGHRA; CDR2 reads YSYEKL. This CDR3 contains 14 residues. The V end was cut by 2 bases, the J end by 8 bases, with 10 bases between. In DNA, the CDR3 is TGCGCCAGCAGCCAACGGACAGACGATTCACCCCTCCACTTT. Amino acid sequence: CASSQRTDDSPLHF.